These 18 T cell receptor beta chains were all obtained from the same sample, sequenced in a study of metastatic and nonmetastatic thyroid tumors. Using MiXCR, TCRdb reanalyzed the PCR reads. The sample has about 15,000 clones, about 20% seen once. The entire patient cohort was treatment-naive prior to thyroid surgery. The sample consisted of blood. Receptor source: a female donor with papillary thyroid cancer or a benign thyroid nodule (not recorded which). Some clones in this sample may be carry-over from other donors' samples.

This clone was counted a few times. The V call is TRBV6-1, the J call TRBJ2-7; 10 bases agree with TRBD1. The germline V gene encodes CDR1 MNHNS and CDR2 SASEGT. The length of the CDR3 is 14 residues. V gave up 5 bases and J gave up 2 bases; unmatched junction bases: 3. CDR3 in DNA: TGTGCCAGCAGTCGGACAGGGGGGACCTACGAGCAGTACTTC. This sequence encodes CASSRTGGTYEQYF.

This clone is judged medium-sized (0.01 to 0.1%). The chain links TRBV2 to TRBJ2-7, with D uncertain. V was pared by 4 bases and J by 3 bases, with 10 bases between. The germline V gene has CDR1 SNHLY and CDR2 FYNNEI. The CDR3 is made up of 13 amino acids. This CDR3 reads CASSVRRGYEQYF. CDR3 nucleotide sequence: TGTGCCAGCAGTGTTCGCCGAGGCTACGAGCAGTACTTC.

This sequence joins TRBV6-1 and TRBJ1-6; D remains unclear. The CDR3 is 14 residues long. Trimming stripped 3 bases from V and 4 bases from J, with 7 bases between. In germline, CDR1 is MNHNS, CDR2 SASEGT. The CDR3 bases are TGTGCCAGCAGTGAGGCGGTTTATAATTCACCCCTCCACTTT. This sequence encodes CASSEAVYNSPLHF.

The chain combines TRBV11-3 with TRBJ2-7; D possibly corresponds to TRBD2 (6 bases). This CDR3 contains 14 residues. In germline, CDR1 is SGHNT, CDR2 YENEEA. V was trimmed by 0 bases and J by 2 bases, leaving 8 bases between them. CDR3 residues: CASSLDRRAYEQYF. Here the CDR3 DNA reads TGTGCCAGCAGCTTAGATCGGAGGGCCTACGAGCAGTACTTC. Filled out from reference TRBV11-3 and TRBJ2-7, the complete variable domain reads EAGVVQSPRYKIIEKKQPVAFWCNPISGHNTLYWYLQNLGQGPELLIRYENEEAVDDSQLPKDRFSAERLKGVDSTLKIQPAELGDSAVYLCASSLDRRAYEQYFGPGTRLTVT.

Worth noting for this clone: The junction and the germline gene differ at one end; a read error may be behind it. The rearrangement joins TRBV20-1 to TRBJ2-1; tentatively, D is TRBD1 (6 bases). CDR1 and CDR2 from the germline V gene are DFQATT and SNEGSKA (reference sequence). The CDR3 covers 17 residues. The CDR3 is CSARNLGRGNRYNEQFF. The CDR3 DNA is TGTAGTGCTAGAAACTTGGGTAGGGGGAATCGGTACAATGAGCAGTTCTTC.

The CDR3: CASSLSSGAGTGELFF. The CDR3, as DNA: TGTGCCAGCAGCTTATCCTCGGGGGCGGGTACCGGGGAGCTGTTTTTT. The chain joins TRBV11-1 to TRBJ2-2; D assignment may be TRBD1 or TRBD2 (6 bases each). V lost 2 bases and J 5 bases, leaving 15 bases between the germline ends. Germline V CDR1 and CDR2: SGHAT, FQDESV (reference sequence). The CDR3 runs 16 residues.

This clone was detected ten times or more. The V call is TRBV5-1, the J call TRBJ2-3, with D possibly matching TRBD1 (6 bases). Trimming stripped 4 bases from V and 3 bases from J, with 18 bases between. Germline V gene lookup returns CDR1 SGHRS and CDR2 YFSETQ. The length of the CDR3 is 16 residues. The CDR3 protein is CASSPDSMSNTDTQYF. The CDR3 DNA follows: TGCGCCAGCAGCCCGGACAGTATGTCTAATACAGATACGCAGTATTTT.

On this clone itself: No conserved phenylalanine or tryptophan is present at the end of the CDR3, so a read error is the likely explanation. The DNA is left out, because the CDR3 cannot be placed on it with certainty; the CDR3 is given as TCRdb lists it. The chain joins TRBV20-1 to TRBJ2-2; the table gives TRBD2 as D, unverified against the DNA. Germline values: CDR1 DFQATT, CDR2 SNEGSKA (reference sequence). Ends included, the CDR3 has 15 residues. The CDR3 sequence: CSASSDREEVGELFL.

This clone occurred a few times. The genes are TRBV19 and TRBJ2-7; D is undetermined. The CDR3 covers 12 residues. Trimming shortened V by 6 bases and J by 3 bases, and 9 bases separated the two germline ends. Germline lookup yields CDR1 LNHDA and CDR2 SQIVND (reference sequence). The CDR3 nucleotides read TGTGCCAGTAGAGACGGAAACTACGAGCAGTACTTC. Translated, it gives CASRDGNYEQYF.

This clone ranks as medium-sized. This rearrangement joins TRBV19 to TRBJ2-1; no clear D. Trimming removed 6 bases at V and 5 bases at J, with 17 bases between. Germline lookup yields CDR1 LNHDA and CDR2 SQIVND (reference sequence). This CDR3 comprises 15 residues. CDR3 sequence (DNA): TGTGCCAGTAGAACCGGGCCCCTACCCAACAATGAGCAGTTCTTC. Translated: CASRTGPLPNNEQFF.

The gene calls are TRBV6-4 and TRBJ1-2, with a tentative D call TRBD1 (6 bases). V lost 7 bases and J 8 bases, leaving 17 bases between the germline ends. Germline CDR1 is MRHNA and CDR2 is SNTAGT. The CDR3 length is 13 residues. CDR3 DNA sequence: TGTGCCAGCAATTACGGGGCAGGGGACGGCTACACCTTC. Its protein is CASNYGAGDGYTF.

This clone was recorded many times. V is TRBV5-1 and J is TRBJ2-1; a weak D match, TRBD1 (5 bases). V gave up 0 bases and J gave up 4 bases, with 8 bases separating them. CDR3 length: 14 amino acids. CDR1 and CDR2 from the germline V gene are SGHRS and YFSETQ. CDR3 bases: TGCGCCAGCAGCTTGGCGACAGCATACAATGAGCAGTTCTTC. Translated, it gives CASSLATAYNEQFF. The full variable domain, rest sourced from reference TRBV5-1 and TRBJ2-1, is KAGVTQTPRYLIKTRGQQVTLSCSPISGHRSVSWYQQTPGQGLQFLFEYFSETQRNKGNFPGRFSGRQFSNSRSEMNVSTLELGDSALYLCASSLATAYNEQFFGPGTRLTVL.

This clone was seen only a few times. The chain uses TRBV19 and TRBJ2-1, with 10 bases matching TRBD2. Per the germline V gene, CDR1 is LNHDA and CDR2 is SQIVND (reference sequence). There are 15 residues in the CDR3. The junction had 7 bases not matched to a gene; V was cut back by 5 bases and J by 6 bases. CDR3 sequence (DNA): TGTGCCAGTAGTGCACTAGCGGGATGTACCAATGAGCAGTTCTTC. It is translated as CASSALAGCTNEQFF.

This rearrangement joins TRBV6-5 to TRBJ2-1; D might be TRBD2 (5 bases). The V gene's germline CDR1 is MNHEY and CDR2 SVGAGI. This CDR3 comprises 13 residues. The V end lost 0 bases, the J end lost 8 bases, and 8 bases lay between the germline ends. The CDR3 bases are TGTGCCAGCAGTTACTCAGGGCGGGATGAGCAGTTCTTC. Protein: CASSYSGRDEQFF.

This chain connects TRBV20-1 to TRBJ1-2; 9 bases align to TRBD1. In germline, CDR1 is DFQATT, CDR2 SNEGSKA (reference sequence). The CDR3 consists of 15 residues. V lost 3 bases, J lost 6 bases, and 11 bases stayed unmatched. As DNA, the CDR3 is TGCAGTGCTAGGGACCGCGGGACAGGGAGGCATGGCTACACCTTC. Its protein product is CSARDRGTGRHGYTF.

This clone showed up many times. The chain couples TRBV19 to TRBJ2-7; TRBD1 matches 12 bases. There are 16 residues in the CDR3. CDR1 is LNHDA and CDR2 is SQIVND in the germline V gene (reference sequence). V shed 5 bases, J shed 5 bases, and the junction held 10 bases outside the gene matches. Here the CDR3 reads CASSVRDRGLYDEQYF. CDR3 nucleotides: TGTGCCAGTAGTGTCCGGGACAGGGGGCTTTACGACGAGCAGTACTTC. Variable domain in full (rest from reference TRBV19 and TRBJ2-7): DGGITQSPKYLFRKEGQNVTLSCEQNLNHDAMYWYRQDPGQGLRLIYYSQIVNDFQKGDIAEGYSVSREKKESFPLTVTSAQKNPTAFYLCASSVRDRGLYDEQYFGPGTRLTVT.

The chain employs TRBV11-2 and TRBJ1-6, with no clear D. V lost 3 bases and J 3 bases, leaving 6 bases between the germline ends. Germline V gene data show CDR1 as SGHAT and CDR2 as FQNNGV. This CDR3 has 14 amino acids. The CDR3 DNA follows: TGTGCCAGCAGCTTTGCGCTCTATAATTCACCCCTCCACTTT. This translates into CASSFALYNSPLHF.

The sample holds a few counts of this clone. The chain has TRBV6-5 and TRBJ2-7, with D possibly being TRBD2 (6 bases). Deletions cut 3 bases from V and 4 bases from J, with 16 bases between. This CDR3 has 15 residues. Looked up from germline, CDR1 is MNHEY and CDR2 is SVGAGI. CDR3 region: CASSYDGGRRYEQYF. As DNA, the CDR3 is TGTGCCAGCAGTTATGATGGTGGGAGGCGTTACGAGCAGTACTTC.